This TCR beta chain was observed in a study of T cell responses to AZD1222 COVID-19 vaccine. The study's findings and limits: Baseline seropositivity occurred in only a handful of AZD1222 recipients. Recipients of two AZD1222 doses showed rising Spike-specific TCR breadth and depth.

In regard to this clone: Its antigen is still unknown.

Profiled with immunoSEQ multiplex PCR; TCRdb holds only in-frame clones, not every one. The sample records approximately 130,000 clones, roughly nine tenths being singletons. The germline gives CDR1 SGHNT, CDR2 YYREEE (reference sequence). J was trimmed by 0 bases and V by 0 bases; bases with no gene match: 4. CDR3 size: 16 residues. This material consisted of peripheral blood, taken 28 days after the second AZD1222 dose. This chain links TRBV5-4 with TRBJ2-3, with 7 bases matching TRBD2. The sequence was obtained from an adult who received the AZD1222 COVID-19 vaccine. The CDR3 DNA is TGTGCCAGCAGCTTGGTCGCGGGAGTCAGCACAGATACGCAGTATTTT. Its protein product is CASSLVAGVSTDTQYF.